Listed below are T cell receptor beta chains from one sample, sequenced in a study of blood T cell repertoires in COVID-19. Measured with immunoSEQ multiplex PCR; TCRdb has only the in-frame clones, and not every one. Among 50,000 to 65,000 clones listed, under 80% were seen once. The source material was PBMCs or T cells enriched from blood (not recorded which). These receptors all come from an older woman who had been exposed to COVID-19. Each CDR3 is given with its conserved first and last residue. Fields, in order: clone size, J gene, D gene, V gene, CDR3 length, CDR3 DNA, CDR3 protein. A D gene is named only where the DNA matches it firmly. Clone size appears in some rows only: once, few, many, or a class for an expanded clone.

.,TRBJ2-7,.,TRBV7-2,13,TGTGCCAGCAGCTTAAGTGCGGGTAGAAAGCAGTACTTC,CASSLSAGRKQYF
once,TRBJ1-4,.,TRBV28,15,TGTGCCAGCAGTTTATCGGGGCAGGGAGGGGAAAAACTGTTTTTT,CASSLSGQGGEKLFF
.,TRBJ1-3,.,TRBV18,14,TGTGCCAGCTCACAGGACAACTCTGGAAACACCATATATTTT,CASSQDNSGNTIYF
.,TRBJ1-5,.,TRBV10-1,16,TGCGCCAGCCAACTCGAGGGTTCGGACCTCAATCAGCCCCAGCATTTT,CASQLEGSDLNQPQHF
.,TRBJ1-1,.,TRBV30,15,TGTGCCTGGAGTGCCACAGGGTTTAAGGACACTGAAGCTTTCTTT,CAWSATGFKDTEAFF
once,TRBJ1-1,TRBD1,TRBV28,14,TGTGCCAGCAGTTCGGGGACAGGGGGCTTTGAAGCTTTCTTT,CASSSGTGGFEAFF
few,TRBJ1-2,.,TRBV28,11,TGTGCCAGCACCCTGGGGAGGGGCTACACCTTC,CASTLGRGYTF
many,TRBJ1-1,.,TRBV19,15,TGTGCCAGTAGTACCCCTGCGGGAGTCAACACTGAAGCTTTCTTT,CASSTPAGVNTEAFF
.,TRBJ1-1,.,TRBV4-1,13,TGCGCCAGCAGCCTAGAGGAGGCCACTGAAGCTTTCTTT,CASSLEEATEAFF
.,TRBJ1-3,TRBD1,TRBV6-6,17,TGTGCCAGCAGTCCCCGGGGGACAGGGGGATCTGGAAACACCATATATTTT,CASSPRGTGGSGNTIYF
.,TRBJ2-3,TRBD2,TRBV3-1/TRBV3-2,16,TGTGCCAGCAGCCAGTCCGGACTAGCAGGCACAGATACGCAGTATTTT,CASSQSGLAGTDTQYF
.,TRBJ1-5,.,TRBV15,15,TGTGCCACCAGCAGAGCCGGGACACTTGATCAGCCCCAGCATTTT,CATSRAGTLDQPQHF
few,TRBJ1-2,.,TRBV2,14,TGTGCCAGCAGTGAAGGAACAGGGCTCTATGGCTACACCTTC,CASSEGTGLYGYTF
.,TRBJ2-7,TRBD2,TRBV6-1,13,TGTGCCAGCAGTGAGGGGGGGAACTACGAGCAGTACTTC,CASSEGGNYEQYF
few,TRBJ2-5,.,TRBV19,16,TGTGCCAGTAGTATGGGGGGAAGGAGGTCAGAGGAGACCCAGTACTTC,CASSMGGRRSEETQYF
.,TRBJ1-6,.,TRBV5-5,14,TGTGCCAGCAGCGCGGGGGCCGATAATTCACCCCTCCACTTT,CASSAGADNSPLHF
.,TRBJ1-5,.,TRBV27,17,TGTGCCAGCAGTTTATCCCCTCATTCCTATAGCAATCAGCCCCAGCATTTT,CASSLSPHSYSNQPQHF
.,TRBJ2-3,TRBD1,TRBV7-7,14,TGTGCCAGCAGCCCCGACAGGGGTACAGATACGCAGTATTTT,CASSPDRGTDTQYF
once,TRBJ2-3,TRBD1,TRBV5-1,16,TGCGCCAGCAGCATGGACAGGGGGCTAGGCACAGATACGCAGTATTTT,CASSMDRGLGTDTQYF
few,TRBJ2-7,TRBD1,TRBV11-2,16,TGTGCCAGCAGCTTGGGCGCCGGGACAGTGTCCTACGAGCAGTACTTC,CASSLGAGTVSYEQYF
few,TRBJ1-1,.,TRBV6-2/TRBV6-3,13,TGTGCCAGCAGTTCGGCAGGGGATACTGAAGCTTTCTTT,CASSSAGDTEAFF
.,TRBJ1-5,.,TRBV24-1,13,TGTGCCACCAGTGATTCTATGAATCAGCCCCAGCATTTT,CATSDSMNQPQHF
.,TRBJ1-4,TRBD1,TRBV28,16,TGTGCCAGCAGCCGATCCCGGGACAGGGGGTATGAAAAACTGTTTTTT,CASSRSRDRGYEKLFF
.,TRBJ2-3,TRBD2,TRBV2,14,TGTGCCAGCAGTCTCGCGGGAGGGCGAGATACGCAGTATTTT,CASSLAGGRDTQYF
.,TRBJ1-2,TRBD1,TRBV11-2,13,TGTGCCAGCAGCTTACAGGGGGCGTTTGGCTACACCTTC,CASSLQGAFGYTF
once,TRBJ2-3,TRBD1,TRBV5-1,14,TGCGCCAGCAGGAGACAGGGATTCACAGATACGCAGTATTTT,CASRRQGFTDTQYF
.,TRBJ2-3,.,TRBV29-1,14,TGCAGCGTTGACCAAGGGACTTCTCCGGGTACGCAGTATTTT,CSVDQGTSPGTQYF
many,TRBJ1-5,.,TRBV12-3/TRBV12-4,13,TGTGCCAGCAGTTTCCGATTAGATCAGCCCCAGCATTTT,CASSFRLDQPQHF
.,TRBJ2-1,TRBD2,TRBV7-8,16,TGTGCCAGCAGCCATACTAGCGGGAGCTCCTACAATGAGCAGTTCTTC,CASSHTSGSSYNEQFF
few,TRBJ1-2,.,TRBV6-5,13,TGTGCCAGCAGTTACGGACAGTACTATGGCTACACCTTC,CASSYGQYYGYTF
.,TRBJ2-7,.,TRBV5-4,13,TGTGCCAGCAGCTTGATGGGGGGGCCTGAGCAGTACTTC,CASSLMGGPEQYF
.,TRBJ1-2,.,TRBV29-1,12,TGCAGCGTTCAGGGAGGAGGCTATGGCTACACCTTC,CSVQGGGYGYTF
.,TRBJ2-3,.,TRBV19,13,TGTGCCAGTAGCCTGCGTCTCACAGATACGCAGTATTTT,CASSLRLTDTQYF
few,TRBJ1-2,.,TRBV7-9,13,TGTGCCAGCAGCTTAGACTTCAACTATGGCTACACCTTC,CASSLDFNYGYTF
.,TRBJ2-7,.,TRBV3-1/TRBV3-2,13,TGTGCCAGCCAATCCTCTATGTCCTACGAGCAGTACTTC,CASQSSMSYEQYF
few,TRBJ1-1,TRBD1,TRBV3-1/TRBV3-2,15,TGTGCCAGCAGCCAAGATAAAGGGGGCCGACACGAAGCTTTCTTT,CASSQDKGGRHEAFF
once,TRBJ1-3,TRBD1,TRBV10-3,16,TGTGCCATCAGTGGACTACAGGGGGCCGGGGGAAACACCATATATTTT,CAISGLQGAGGNTIYF
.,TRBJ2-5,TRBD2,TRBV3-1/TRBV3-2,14,TGTGCCAGCAGACGGACTAGCGGGGGAGAGACCCAGTACTTC,CASRRTSGGETQYF
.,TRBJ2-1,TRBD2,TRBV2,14,TGTGCCAGCCGGGGGGAGGGCTCCTACAATGAGCAGTTCTTC,CASRGEGSYNEQFF
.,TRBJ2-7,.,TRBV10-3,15,TGTGCCATCAGTGAGTTTGGAGGGACGGGACTCGAGCAGTACTTC,CAISEFGGTGLEQYF
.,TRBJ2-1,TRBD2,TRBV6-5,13,TGTGCCAGCAACAGCGGGAGGAGCAATGAGCAGTTCTTC,CASNSGRSNEQFF
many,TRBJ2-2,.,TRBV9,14,TGTGCCAGCAGCGCCGGGAGTGACACCGGGGAGCTGTTTTTT,CASSAGSDTGELFF
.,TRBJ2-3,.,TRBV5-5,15,TGTGCCAGCAGCCAACAGGCTCTAAGCACAGATACGCAGTATTTT,CASSQQALSTDTQYF
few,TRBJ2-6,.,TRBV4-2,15,TGTGCCAGCAGCCGAGCCGGGTCTGGGGCCAACGTCCTGACTTTC,CASSRAGSGANVLTF
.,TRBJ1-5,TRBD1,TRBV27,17,TGTGCCAGCAGTTCTACAGGGGACCTCTATAGCAATCAGCCCCAGCATTTT,CASSSTGDLYSNQPQHF
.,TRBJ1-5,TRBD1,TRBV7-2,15,TGTGCCAGCAGCTTGGACAGGGGTAGCAATCAGCCCCAGCATTTT,CASSLDRGSNQPQHF